Described below is a single T cell receptor (beta chain) sequence and its context. The junction departs from germline at one end; a sequencing error may be responsible. Other nucleotide sequences from this sample produce the same CDR3. This sample was included in a study of shared clonotypes between healthy human individuals. The table came from immunoSEQ multiplex PCR; TCRdb's copy has only in-frame clones and leaves some out. Of more than 2 million clones listed, just under 95% are singletons. The CDR3 extends over 14 amino acids. Germline assignment: CDR1 MNHEY and CDR2 SMNVEV (reference sequence). Naive CD8 cells lacked CD45RO and underwent positive selection for CCR7, leaving out terminally differentiated effector memory CD45RA+ cells.

The chain carries TRBV27 and TRBJ2-3; D uncertain. Sequenced input: naive CD8+ T cells from PBMCs. The sequence was obtained from a man in his late teens or twenties in good health. Some clones in this sample may be carry-over from other donors' samples. In DNA form, the CDR3 reads TGTGCCAGCAGTCTATCCCCCCGCACAGATACGCAGTATTTT. It yields the protein CASSLSPRTDTQYF.